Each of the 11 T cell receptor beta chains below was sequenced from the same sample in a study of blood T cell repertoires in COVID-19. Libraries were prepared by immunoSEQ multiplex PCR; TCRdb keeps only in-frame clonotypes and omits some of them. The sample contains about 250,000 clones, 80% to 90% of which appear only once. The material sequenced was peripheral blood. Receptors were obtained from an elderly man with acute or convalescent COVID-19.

As DNA, the CDR3 is TGTGCCAGCAGCTCTGACAGGGGGCTGAGAGAGACCCAGTACTTC. Translation: CASSSDRGLRETQYF. The rearrangement uses TRBV7-2 and TRBJ2-5; 10 nucleotides match TRBD1. Germline CDR1 is SGHTA and CDR2 is FQGNSA. CDR3 length: 15 amino acids. Trimming took 4 bases from V and 4 from J; bases not matched to a gene: 6.

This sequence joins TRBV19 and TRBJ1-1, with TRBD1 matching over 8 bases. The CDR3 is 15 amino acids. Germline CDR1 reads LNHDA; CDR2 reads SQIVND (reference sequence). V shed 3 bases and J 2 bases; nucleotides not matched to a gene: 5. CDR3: CASSIAGTGNTEAFF. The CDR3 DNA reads TGTGCCAGTAGTATCGCGGGGACAGGTAACACTGAAGCTTTCTTT.

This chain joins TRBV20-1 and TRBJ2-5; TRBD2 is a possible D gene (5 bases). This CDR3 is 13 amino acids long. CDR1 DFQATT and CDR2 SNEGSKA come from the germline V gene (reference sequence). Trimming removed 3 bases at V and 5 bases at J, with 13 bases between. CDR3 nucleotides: TGCAGTGCTAGTAAGCTAGCCGGCGAGACCCAGTACTTC. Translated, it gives CSASKLAGETQYF.

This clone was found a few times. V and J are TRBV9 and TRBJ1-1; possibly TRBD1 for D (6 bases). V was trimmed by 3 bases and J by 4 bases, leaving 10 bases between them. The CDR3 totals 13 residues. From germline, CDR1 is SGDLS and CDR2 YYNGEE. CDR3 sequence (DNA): TGTGCCAGCAGCGCAGGGGATGGCACTGAAGCTTTCTTT. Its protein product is CASSAGDGTEAFF. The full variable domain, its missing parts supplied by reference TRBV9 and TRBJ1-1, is DSGVTQTPKHLITATGQRVTLRCSPRSGDLSVYWYQQSLDQGLQFLIQYYNGEERAKGNILERFSAQQFPDLHSELNLSSLELGDSALYFCASSAGDGTEAFFGQGTRLTVV.

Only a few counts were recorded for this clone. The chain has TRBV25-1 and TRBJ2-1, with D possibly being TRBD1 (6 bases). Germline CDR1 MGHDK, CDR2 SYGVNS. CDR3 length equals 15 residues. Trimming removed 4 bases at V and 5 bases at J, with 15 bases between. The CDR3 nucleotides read TGTGCCAGCAGTGGGATCTACAGGGCGAACAATGAGCAGTTCTTC. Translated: CASSGIYRANNEQFF.

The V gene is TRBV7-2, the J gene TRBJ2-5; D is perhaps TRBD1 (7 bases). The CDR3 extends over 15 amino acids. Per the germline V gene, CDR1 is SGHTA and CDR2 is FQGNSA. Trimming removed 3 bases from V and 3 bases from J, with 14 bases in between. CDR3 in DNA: TGTGCCAGCAGCTTGGAGACAGGGAGGAAAGAGACCCAGTACTTC. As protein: CASSLETGRKETQYF.

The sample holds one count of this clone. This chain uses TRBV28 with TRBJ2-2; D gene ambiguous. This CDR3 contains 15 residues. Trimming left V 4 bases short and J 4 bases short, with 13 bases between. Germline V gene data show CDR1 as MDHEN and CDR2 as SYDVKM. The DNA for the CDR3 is TGTGCCAGCAGTTGGTCCCGCACCGGCACCGGGGAGCTGTTTTTT. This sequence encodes CASSWSRTGTGELFF.

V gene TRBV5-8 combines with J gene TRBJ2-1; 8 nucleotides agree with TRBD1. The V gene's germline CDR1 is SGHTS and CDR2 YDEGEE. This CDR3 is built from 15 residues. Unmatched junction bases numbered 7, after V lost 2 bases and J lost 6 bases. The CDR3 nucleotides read TGTGCCAGCAGCTTACGTGGACAGGGAAGCAATGAGCAGTTCTTC. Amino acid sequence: CASSLRGQGSNEQFF.

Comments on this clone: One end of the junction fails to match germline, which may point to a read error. The CDR3 protein is CASSLVGGSYTEQFF. DNA for the CDR3: TGCGCCAGCAGCTTGGTCGGCGGGAGCTACACTGAGCAGTTCTTC. J is TRBJ2-1 and V is TRBV5-1, with TRBD2 matching 7 bases. Germline CDR1 reads SGHRS; CDR2 reads YFSETQ. The CDR3 totals 15 residues.

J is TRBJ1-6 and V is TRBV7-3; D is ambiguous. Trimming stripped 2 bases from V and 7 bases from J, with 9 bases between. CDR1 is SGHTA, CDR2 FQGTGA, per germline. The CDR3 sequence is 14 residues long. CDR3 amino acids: CASSLDSANSPLHF. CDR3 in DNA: TGTGCCAGCAGCTTAGACTCGGCGAATTCACCCCTCCACTTT.

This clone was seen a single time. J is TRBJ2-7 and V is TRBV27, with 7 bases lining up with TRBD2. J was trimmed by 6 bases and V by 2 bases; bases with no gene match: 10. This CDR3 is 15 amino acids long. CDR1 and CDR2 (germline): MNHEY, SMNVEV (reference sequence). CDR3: CASSLGSGVSSEQYF. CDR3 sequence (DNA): TGTGCCAGCAGTTTAGGGAGCGGGGTATCAAGCGAGCAGTACTTC.